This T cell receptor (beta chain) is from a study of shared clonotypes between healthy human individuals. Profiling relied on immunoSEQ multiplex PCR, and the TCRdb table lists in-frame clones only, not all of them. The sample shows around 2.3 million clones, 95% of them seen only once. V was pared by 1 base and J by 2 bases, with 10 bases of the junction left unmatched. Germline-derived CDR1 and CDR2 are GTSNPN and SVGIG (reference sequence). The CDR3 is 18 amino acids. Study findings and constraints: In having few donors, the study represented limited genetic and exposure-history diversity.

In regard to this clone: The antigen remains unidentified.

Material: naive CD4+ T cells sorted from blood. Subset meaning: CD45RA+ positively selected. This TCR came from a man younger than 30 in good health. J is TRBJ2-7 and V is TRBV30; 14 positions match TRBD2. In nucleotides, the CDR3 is TGTGCCTGGAGTGCCGAAAGGACTAGCGGGGGGCCCGCCTACGAGCAGTACTTC. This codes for CAWSAERTSGGPAYEQYF.